This T cell receptor (beta chain) was observed in a study of radiation and T cells in renal cell carcinoma. The treatment was: treatment-naive control, cytoreductive nephrectomy. Profiled with immunoSEQ multiplex PCR; TCRdb holds only in-frame clones, not every one. The table includes approximately 9,800 clones, about 66% detected once. The sequenced sample was tumor tissue, obtained from a patient whose treatment was nephrectomy without radiotherapy. The sequence derives from a man in his 60s with renal cell carcinoma.

CDR3 nucleotides: TGTGCCATCAGTGAATCCGGACTAGCGGGAGGGCCCAGCGAGCAGTACTTC. Amino acids: CAISESGLAGGPSEQYF. The chain has TRBV10-3 and TRBJ2-7, with TRBD2 matching 15 bases. The CDR3 totals 17 residues. Unmatched junction bases numbered 9, after V lost 3 bases and J lost 6 bases. Germline CDR1 reads ENHRY; CDR2 reads SYGVKD.